Below are 30 T cell receptor beta chains sequenced from a single sample in a study of control samples from healthy donors and cancer patients. Some clones are missing from TCRdb's copy, which holds only in-frame ones; the method was immunoSEQ multiplex PCR. In the table there are around 68,000 clones, around 80% of which are singletons. The material sequenced was blood. The source is a man in his 60s in good health.

V usage is TRBV30 and J usage is TRBJ2-1; the match to TRBD1 covers 8 bases. Germline assignment: CDR1 GTSNPN and CDR2 SVGIG (reference sequence). The CDR3 runs 15 residues. The V gene end was trimmed by 3 bases and the J gene end by 0 bases; junction bases not matched to a gene: 4. The CDR3 spells CAWRHDRGSYNEQFF. The CDR3 coding sequence is TGTGCCTGGAGACACGACAGGGGCTCCTACAATGAGCAGTTCTTC.

The chain couples TRBV27 to TRBJ2-7; TRBD1 agrees at 9 bases. The CDR3 runs to 17 residues. Trimming cost V 4 bases and J 6 bases; bases outside gene matches: 16. CDR1 is MNHEY and CDR2 is SMNVEV in the germline V gene (reference sequence). Here the CDR3 reads CASSSPRLQGAAFEQYF. The CDR3 DNA reads TGTGCCAGCAGTTCTCCCCGATTACAGGGGGCGGCCTTCGAGCAGTACTTC.

This clone occurred once. This chain uses TRBV7-3 with TRBJ2-7; D remains ambiguous. Germline CDR1 reads SGHTA; CDR2 reads FQGTGA. The CDR3 has 13 amino acids. With 5 bases removed from V and 6 bases from J, the gap between germline ends came to 14 bases. Written as DNA, the CDR3 is TGTGCCAGCAGCCCAGGTGTAGGGCGCGAGCAGTACTTC. It specifies CASSPGVGREQYF.

The chain couples TRBV28 to TRBJ2-7; a possible D gene is TRBD1 (6 bases). V was cut by 8 bases and J by 8 bases, with 22 bases left in between. Germline V CDR1 and CDR2: MDHEN, SYDVKM. This CDR3 is 14 amino acids long. In DNA, the CDR3 is TGTGCCAGCCACCCAATGCAGGGGACCCGAAAGCAGTACTTC. Amino acid sequence: CASHPMQGTRKQYF.

CDR3 bases: TGTGCCAGTAGTGGTGGACAGCGGGAAGAAGACCGTTACAATGAGCAGTTCTTC. It is translated as CASSGGQREEDRYNEQFF. The V and J genes are TRBV19 and TRBJ2-1, with D perhaps TRBD2 (7 bases). V was pared by 5 bases and J by 4 bases, with 24 bases between. Germline-derived CDR1 and CDR2 are LNHDA and SQIVND (reference sequence). This CDR3 is built from 18 residues.

The chain joins TRBV6-6 to TRBJ2-1; 14 bases align to TRBD2. With V trimmed by 7 bases and J by 9 bases, 11 bases remained unmatched. The CDR3 consists of 16 residues. Germline values: CDR1 MNHNY, CDR2 SVGAGI (reference sequence). The DNA of the CDR3 is TGTGCCAGCACCTTAGGGGGGACTAGCGGGAGTGGTGAGCAGTTCTTC. Translated, it gives CASTLGGTSGSGEQFF.

The V gene is TRBV3-1 (or the pseudogene TRBV3-2), the J gene TRBJ2-5; 10 positions agree with TRBD2. The junction had 2 bases not matched to a gene; V was cut back by 0 bases and J by 7 bases. CDR1 and CDR2 (germline): LGHDT, YNNKEL (reference sequence). This CDR3 contains 14 residues. CDR3 in DNA: TGTGCCAGCAGCCAAGAAATAGCGGGGGGGACCCAGTACTTC. It codes for CASSQEIAGGTQYF.

CDR3 sequence reads: CASSSGRENTEAFF. The CDR3 nucleotides read TGTGCCAGCAGCTCGGGACGGGAGAACACTGAAGCTTTCTTT. The J gene is TRBJ1-1, the V gene TRBV11-3; D might be TRBD1 (5 bases). Per germline, CDR1 SGHNT and CDR2 YENEEA. Trimming cost V 4 bases and J 1 base, with 10 bases left between them. This CDR3 contains 14 residues.

The V gene is TRBV6-5, the J gene TRBJ2-7; 8 positions agree with TRBD1. V lost 6 bases, J lost 2 bases, and 6 bases stayed unmatched. The germline V gene has CDR1 MNHEY and CDR2 SVGAGI. CDR3 length: 14 amino acids. The CDR3 nucleotides read TGTGCCAGCAGATCCGGGACAGGCCCCTACGAGCAGTACTTC. Translated, it gives CASRSGTGPYEQYF.

The V call is TRBV19, the J call TRBJ2-2; TRBD1 matches at 10 bases. Unmatched junction bases numbered 4, after V lost 5 bases and J lost 4 bases. Per the germline V gene, CDR1 is LNHDA and CDR2 is SQIVND (reference sequence). This CDR3 is 15 amino acids long. The CDR3 coding sequence is TGTGCCAGTAGTCCCTGGGACAGGGGCACCGGGGAGCTGTTTTTT. As protein: CASSPWDRGTGELFF.

This chain uses TRBV27 with TRBJ1-2, with TRBD1 matching over 7 bases. In germline, CDR1 is MNHEY, CDR2 SMNVEV (reference sequence). With V trimmed by 6 bases and J by 6 bases, 4 bases remained unmatched. The CDR3 contains 12 residues. The CDR3 region has the DNA TGTGCCAGCAGGGGGACAGCCCATGGCTACACCTTC. Translating gives CASRGTAHGYTF.

The chain couples TRBV2 to TRBJ2-7; 7 bases fit TRBD2. CDR1 and CDR2 from the germline V gene are SNHLY and FYNNEI. Losses at the gene ends were 6 bases for V and 4 bases for J; bases not matched to a gene: 15. This CDR3 has 16 residues. CDR3 sequence: CASRTGWAGVLYEQYF. The DNA for the CDR3 is TGTGCCAGCAGGACGGGGTGGGCGGGAGTTTTATACGAGCAGTACTTC.

This chain links TRBV7-2 with TRBJ2-7; 7 positions match TRBD1. The CDR3 contains 14 residues. Germline V CDR1 and CDR2: SGHTA, FQGNSA. After removal of 5 bases from V and 6 bases from J, the junction contained 10 bases not matched to a gene. The CDR3 DNA is TGTGCCAGCAGCCGGGACAGTACAGTCACCGAGCAGTACTTC. Protein sequence: CASSRDSTVTEQYF.

The rearrangement joins TRBV5-1 to TRBJ2-7; possibly TRBD2 for D (6 bases). Germline CDR1 reads SGHRS; CDR2 reads YFSETQ. The ends were cut back, 0 bases at V and 4 bases at J, with 11 bases in the middle. The CDR3 totals 14 residues. The CDR3 bases are TGCGCCAGCAGCTTGGGGTCGGGGGTTTACGAGCAGTACTTC. Translated, it gives CASSLGSGVYEQYF. The entire variable domain, with the rest obtained from reference TRBV5-1 and TRBJ2-7, is as follows: KAGVTQTPRYLIKTRGQQVTLSCSPISGHRSVSWYQQTPGQGLQFLFEYFSETQRNKGNFPGRFSGRQFSNSRSEMNVSTLELGDSALYLCASSLGSGVYEQYFGPGTRLTVT.

This clone was picked up a small number of times. The sample holds other DNA sequences that translate to the same CDR3. This chain joins TRBV4-3 and TRBJ1-5; tentatively, D is TRBD1 (5 bases). CDR3 length: 16 amino acids. Germline V gene data show CDR1 as LGHNA and CDR2 as YSLEER. V lost 0 bases and J lost 2, with 11 bases in between. CDR3 nucleotides: TGCGCCAGCAGCCAAGATATAAGGGGAGGCAATCAGCCCCAGCATTTT. Its translation is CASSQDIRGGNQPQHF.

The chain is built from TRBV28 and TRBJ2-7; D might be TRBD2 (6 bases). The germline V gene has CDR1 MDHEN and CDR2 SYDVKM. V lost 5 bases, J lost 4 bases, and 12 bases lay in between. CDR3 length: 13 amino acids. The CDR3 DNA reads as TGTGCCAGCAGTGATGATCGGGGGTACGAGCAGTACTTC. This sequence encodes CASSDDRGYEQYF.

This rearrangement joins TRBV3-1 (or the pseudogene TRBV3-2) to TRBJ1-1; D perhaps matches TRBD1 (6 bases). V gave up 0 bases and J gave up 8 bases, with 16 bases separating them. Germline V gene sequence: CDR1 LGHDT, CDR2 YNNKEL (reference sequence). This CDR3 is 15 amino acids long. Written as DNA, the CDR3 is TGTGCCAGCAGCCAAGATTGGGGGGCGCGGTCCGAAGCTTTCTTT. Protein product: CASSQDWGARSEAFF.

The chain has TRBV9 and TRBJ1-6, with 9 bases matching TRBD1. This CDR3 region has 16 residues. Looked up from germline, CDR1 is SGDLS and CDR2 is YYNGEE. J lost 7 bases, V lost 1 base, and 6 bases had no gene match. CDR3 coding DNA: TGTGCCAGCAGCGTATCCGGGACAGGGAGAAATTCACCCCTCCACTTT. Amino acids: CASSVSGTGRNSPLHF. Drawing the rest from reference TRBV9 and TRBJ1-6, the complete variable domain is DSGVTQTPKHLITATGQRVTLRCSPRSGDLSVYWYQQSLDQGLQFLIQYYNGEERAKGNILERFSAQQFPDLHSELNLSSLELGDSALYFCASSVSGTGRNSPLHFGNGTRLTVT.

This clone was counted only a few times. V is TRBV30 and J is TRBJ2-2; 7 bases align to TRBD2. This CDR3 spans 13 amino acids. With 2 bases clipped from V and 9 bases from J, the junction kept 6 bases outside the gene matches. Germline V CDR1 and CDR2: GTSNPN, SVGIG (reference sequence). CDR3 DNA sequence: TGTGCCTGGAGTCCGAGCGGGGCCCGGGAGCTGTTTTTT. This translates into CAWSPSGARELFF.

The chain combines TRBV9 with TRBJ1-6; 8 bases are shared with TRBD1. J was trimmed by 6 bases and V by 3 bases; bases with no gene match: 5. From germline, CDR1 is SGDLS and CDR2 YYNGEE. CDR3 length equals 15 residues. CDR3 sequence reads: CASSARDRTNSPLHF. CDR3 sequence (DNA): TGTGCCAGCAGCGCCCGGGACAGGACTAATTCACCCCTCCACTTT.

The chain couples TRBV7-2 to TRBJ2-1; 9 bases line up with TRBD2. Germline V gives CDR1 SGHTA, CDR2 FQGNSA. The CDR3 runs 15 residues. With 2 bases clipped from V and 9 bases from J, the junction kept 8 bases outside the gene matches. The CDR3 nucleotides read TGTGCCAGCAGCTTACGTAGCGGGAGTTTTGGTGAGCAGTTCTTC. Amino acids: CASSLRSGSFGEQFF. Based on the CDR3 plus reference TRBV7-2 and TRBJ2-1, the full variable domain is GAGVSQSPSNKVTEKGKDVELRCDPISGHTALYWYRQSLGQGLEFLIYFQGNSAPDKSGLPSDRFSAERTGGSVSTLTIQRTQQEDSAVYLCASSLRSGSFGEQFFGPGTRLTVL.

The chain couples TRBV18 to TRBJ1-2; perhaps TRBD1 as D (6 bases). CDR3 size: 17 residues. V lost 2 bases, J lost 4 bases, and 20 bases lay in between. Germline loops: CDR1 KGHSH, CDR2 LQKENI. CDR3 residues: CASSPRSRRDRPYGYTF. CDR3 DNA: TGTGCCAGCTCACCAAGGAGTCGGCGAGACAGGCCCTATGGCTACACCTTC.

The chain combines TRBV18 with TRBJ1-5, with D possibly being TRBD1 (6 bases). CDR1 and CDR2 (germline): KGHSH, LQKENI. V dropped 4 bases and J dropped 6 bases, with 16 bases sitting between them. The CDR3 consists of 15 residues. CDR3 amino acids: CASSQTPQGSQPQHF. The CDR3 DNA sequence: TGTGCCAGCTCACAAACCCCACAGGGTTCTCAGCCCCAGCATTTT.

The rearrangement joins TRBV7-8 to TRBJ2-6; tentative D call: TRBD1 (6 bases). The V end was cut by 5 bases, the J end by 9 bases, with 14 bases between. CDR1 is SGHVS and CDR2 is FQNEAQ in the germline V gene. The CDR3 consists of 14 residues. CDR3 coding DNA: TGTGCCAGCAGCCCCGACAGGACTTACAACGTCCTGACTTTC. Protein: CASSPDRTYNVLTF.

This chain uses TRBV7-8 with TRBJ1-5; D gene unclear. Germline lookup yields CDR1 SGHVS and CDR2 FQNEAQ. The CDR3 runs 13 residues. V lost 3 bases and J 3 bases, leaving 6 bases between the germline ends. Written as DNA, the CDR3 is TGTGCCAGCAGCTTGACCCCCAATCAGCCCCAGCATTTT. This gives the protein CASSLTPNQPQHF.

The chain carries TRBV30 and TRBJ1-5; TRBD1 might be the D (6 bases). V was clipped by 5 bases and J by 4 bases, with 12 bases between them. Germline V gene sequence: CDR1 GTSNPN, CDR2 SVGIG (reference sequence). The CDR3 runs 13 residues. As DNA, the CDR3 is TGTGCCTGGTCTGGGGGCTCGAATCAGCCCCAGCATTTT. As protein: CAWSGGSNQPQHF.

This clone was found once. The V gene is TRBV5-8, the J gene TRBJ1-5, with D uncertain. In germline, CDR1 is SGHTS, CDR2 YDEGEE. Trimming stripped 2 bases from V and 4 bases from J, with 16 bases between. The CDR3 loop spans 16 amino acids. The chain's CDR3 is CASSFSRREINQPQHF. The CDR3 DNA sequence: TGTGCCAGCAGCTTTAGCCGACGGGAGATTAATCAGCCCCAGCATTTT.

As regards this clone: A much larger clone lies a single base off, so this may be a read error. The same CDR3 is also encoded by other DNA sequences in this sample. The J gene is TRBJ2-3, the V gene TRBV5-1; 8 bases are a match to TRBD2. The CDR3 length is 14 residues. The germline gives CDR1 SGHRS, CDR2 YFSETQ. Trimming cost V 4 bases and J 2 bases; bases outside gene matches: 3. In DNA form, the CDR3 reads TGCGCCAGCAGCCAGGGACTAGTCACAGATACGCAGTATTTT. The encoded protein is CASSQGLVTDTQYF.

This clone was recorded once. The chain has TRBV6-2 or TRBV6-3 and TRBJ2-2, with 9 bases that match TRBD2. The CDR3 loop spans 15 amino acids. V lost 6 bases and J lost 4; bases outside the gene matches: 6. Germline CDR1 MNHEY, CDR2 SVGEGT. The CDR3 is CASSSRRGGTGELFF. CDR3 sequence (DNA): TGTGCCAGCAGCTCTAGGCGGGGGGGCACCGGGGAGCTGTTTTTT.

The genes are TRBV4-3 and TRBJ2-2; 7 nucleotides line up with TRBD2. The CDR3 spans 17 residues. J gave up 3 bases and V 0 bases, and 7 bases lay outside the gene matches. CDR1 LGHNA and CDR2 YSLEER come from the germline V gene. The chain's CDR3 is CASSQDPSGGDTGELFF. The CDR3 DNA is TGCGCCAGCAGCCAAGACCCATCTGGGGGGGACACCGGGGAGCTGTTTTTT.